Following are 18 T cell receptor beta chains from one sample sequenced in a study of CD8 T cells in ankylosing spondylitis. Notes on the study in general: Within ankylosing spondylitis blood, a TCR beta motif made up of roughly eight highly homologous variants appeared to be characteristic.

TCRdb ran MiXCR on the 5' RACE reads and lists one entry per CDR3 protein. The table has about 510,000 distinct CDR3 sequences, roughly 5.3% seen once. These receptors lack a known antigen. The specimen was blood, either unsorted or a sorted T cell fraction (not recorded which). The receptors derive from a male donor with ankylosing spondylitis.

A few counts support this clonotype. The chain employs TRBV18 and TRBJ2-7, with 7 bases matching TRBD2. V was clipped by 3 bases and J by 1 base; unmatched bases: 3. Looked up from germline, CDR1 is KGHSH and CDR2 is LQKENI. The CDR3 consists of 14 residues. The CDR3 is CASSPRETSYEQYF. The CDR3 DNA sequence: TGTGCCAGCTCACCGCGGGAGACTTCCTACGAGCAGTACTTC. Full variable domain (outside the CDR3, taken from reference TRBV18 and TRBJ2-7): NAGVMQNPRHLVRRRGQEARLRCSPMKGHSHVYWYRQLPEEGLKFMVYLQKENIIDESGMPKERFSAEFPKEGPSILRIQQVVRGDSAAYFCASSPRETSYEQYFGPGTRLTVT.

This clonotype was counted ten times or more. The DNA of the CDR3 is TGTGCCAGCAGTTTAACCCGGCGTCCGGGTAAGCCCCAGCATTTT. The encoded protein is CASSLTRRPGKPQHF. The rearrangement joins TRBV12-3 or TRBV12-4 to TRBJ1-5; D uncertain. The CDR3 extends over 15 amino acids. The V end lost 2 bases, the J end lost 8 bases, and 16 bases lay between the germline ends.

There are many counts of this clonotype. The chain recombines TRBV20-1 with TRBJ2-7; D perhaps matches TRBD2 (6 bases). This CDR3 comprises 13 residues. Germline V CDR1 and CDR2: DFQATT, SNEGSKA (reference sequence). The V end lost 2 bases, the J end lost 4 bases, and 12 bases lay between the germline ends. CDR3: CSARPGLEYEQYF. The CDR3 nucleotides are TGCAGTGCTAGACCGGGACTCGAATACGAGCAGTACTTC.

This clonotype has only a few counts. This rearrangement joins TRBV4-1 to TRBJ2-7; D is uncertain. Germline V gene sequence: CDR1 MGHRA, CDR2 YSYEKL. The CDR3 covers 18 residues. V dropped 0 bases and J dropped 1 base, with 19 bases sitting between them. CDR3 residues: CASSQEGSVRTPSYEQYF. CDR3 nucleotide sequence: TGCGCCAGCAGCCAAGAGGGGTCGGTCAGAACCCCGTCCTACGAGCAGTACTTC.

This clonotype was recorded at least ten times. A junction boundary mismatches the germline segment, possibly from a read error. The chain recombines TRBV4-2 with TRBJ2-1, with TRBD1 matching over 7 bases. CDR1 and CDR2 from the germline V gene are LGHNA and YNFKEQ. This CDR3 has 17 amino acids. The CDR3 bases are TGTACCAGCAAGCCCCCACCAGACAGGGCAAGAAACAATGAGCAGTTCTTC. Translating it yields CTSKPPPDRARNNEQFF.

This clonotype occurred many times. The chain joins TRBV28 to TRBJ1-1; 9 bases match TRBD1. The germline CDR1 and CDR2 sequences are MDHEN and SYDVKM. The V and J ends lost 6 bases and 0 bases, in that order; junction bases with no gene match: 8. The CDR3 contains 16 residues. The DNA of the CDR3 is TGTGCCAGCAGACGGACAGGGGCCTACATGAACACTGAAGCTTTCTTT. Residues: CASRRTGAYMNTEAFF.

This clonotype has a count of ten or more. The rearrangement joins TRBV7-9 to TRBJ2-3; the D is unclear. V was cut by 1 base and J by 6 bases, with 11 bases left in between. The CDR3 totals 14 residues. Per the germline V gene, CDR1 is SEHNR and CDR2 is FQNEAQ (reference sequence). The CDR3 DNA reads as TGTGCCAGCAGCTTAGTGGATTTGAGCGATACGCAGTATTTT. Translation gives CASSLVDLSDTQYF.

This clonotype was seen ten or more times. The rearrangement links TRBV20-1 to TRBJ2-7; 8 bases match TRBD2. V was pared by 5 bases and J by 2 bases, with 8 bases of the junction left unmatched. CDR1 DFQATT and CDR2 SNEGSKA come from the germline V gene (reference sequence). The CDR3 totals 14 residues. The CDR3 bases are TGCAGTGCTGTAAGCGGGAGAAGTCCCTACGAGCAGTACTTC. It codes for CSAVSGRSPYEQYF.

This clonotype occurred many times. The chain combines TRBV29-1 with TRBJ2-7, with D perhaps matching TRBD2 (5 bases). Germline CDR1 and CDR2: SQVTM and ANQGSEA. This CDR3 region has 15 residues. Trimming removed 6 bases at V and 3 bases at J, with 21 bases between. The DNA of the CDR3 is TGCAGCGTCCCCTTTACGGGGTCGTACCTCTACGAGCAGTACTTC. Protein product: CSVPFTGSYLYEQYF.

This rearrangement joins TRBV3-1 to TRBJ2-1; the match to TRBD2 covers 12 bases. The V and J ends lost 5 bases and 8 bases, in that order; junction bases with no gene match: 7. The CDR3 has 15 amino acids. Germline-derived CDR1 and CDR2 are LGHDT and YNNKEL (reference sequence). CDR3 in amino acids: CASSFLAGGSYEQFF. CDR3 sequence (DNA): TGTGCCAGCAGCTTCCTAGCGGGGGGGTCGTATGAGCAGTTCTTC.

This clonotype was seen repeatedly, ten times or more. The CDR3 spells CASSPNWILAKNIQYF. In DNA, the CDR3 is TGTGCCAGCAGCCCCAACTGGATTTTAGCCAAAAACATTCAGTACTTC. The chain is built from TRBV7-2 and TRBJ2-4; no clear D. Germline CDR1 is SGHTA and CDR2 is FQGNSA. Trimming removed 5 bases from V and 0 bases from J, with 14 bases in between. This CDR3 comprises 16 residues.

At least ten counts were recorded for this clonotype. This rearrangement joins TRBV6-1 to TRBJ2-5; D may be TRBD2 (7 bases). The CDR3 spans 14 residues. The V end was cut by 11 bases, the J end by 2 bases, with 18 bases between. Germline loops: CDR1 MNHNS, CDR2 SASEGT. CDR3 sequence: CAGGAGAKQETQYF. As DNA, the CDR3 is TGTGCCGGGGGGGCAGGCGCTAAACAAGAGACCCAGTACTTC.

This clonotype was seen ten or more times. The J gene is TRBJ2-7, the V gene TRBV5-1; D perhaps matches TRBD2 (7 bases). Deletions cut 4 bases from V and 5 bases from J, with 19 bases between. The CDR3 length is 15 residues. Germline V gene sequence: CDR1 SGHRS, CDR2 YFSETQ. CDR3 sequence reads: CASSPSGGLNNEQYF. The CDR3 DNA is TGCGCCAGCAGCCCCTCCGGGGGGCTTAACAACGAGCAGTACTTC.

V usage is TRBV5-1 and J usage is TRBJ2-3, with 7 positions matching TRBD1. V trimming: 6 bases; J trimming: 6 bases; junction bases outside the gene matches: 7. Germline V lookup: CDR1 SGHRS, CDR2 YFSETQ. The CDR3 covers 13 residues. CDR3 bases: TGCGCCAGCAACCAACAGGGGTCCGATACGCAGTATTTT. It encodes CASNQQGSDTQYF.

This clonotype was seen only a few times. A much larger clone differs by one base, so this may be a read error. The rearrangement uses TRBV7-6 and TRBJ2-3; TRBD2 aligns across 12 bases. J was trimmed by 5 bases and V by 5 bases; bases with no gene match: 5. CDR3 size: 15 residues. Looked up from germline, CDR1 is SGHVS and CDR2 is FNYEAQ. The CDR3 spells CASSTQGLAGDTQYF. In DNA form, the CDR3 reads TGTGCCAGCAGCACCCAGGGACTAGCGGGAGATACGCAGTATTTT.

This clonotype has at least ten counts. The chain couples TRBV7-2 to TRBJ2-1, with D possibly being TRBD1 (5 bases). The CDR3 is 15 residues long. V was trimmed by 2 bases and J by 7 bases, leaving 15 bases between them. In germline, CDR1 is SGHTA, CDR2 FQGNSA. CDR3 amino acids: CASSLLVAGSNEQFF. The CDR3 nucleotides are TGTGCCAGCAGCTTACTAGTTGCAGGGTCGAATGAGCAGTTCTTC.

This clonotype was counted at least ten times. CDR3 DNA sequence: TGCGCCAGCAGCTCGGGCCTGGGGAACACTGAAGCTTTCTTT. It encodes CASSSGLGNTEAFF. The chain links TRBV5-1 to TRBJ1-1; no reliable D call. Trimming removed 3 bases from V and 1 base from J, with 10 bases in between. The CDR3 loop spans 14 amino acids. CDR1 and CDR2 (germline): SGHRS, YFSETQ.

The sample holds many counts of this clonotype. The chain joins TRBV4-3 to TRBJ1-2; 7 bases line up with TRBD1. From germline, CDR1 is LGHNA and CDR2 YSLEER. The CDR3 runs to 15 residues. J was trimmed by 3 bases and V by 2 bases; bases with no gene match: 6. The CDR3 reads CASSQNWQGDYGYTF. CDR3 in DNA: TGCGCCAGCAGCCAAAACTGGCAGGGGGACTATGGCTACACCTTC.